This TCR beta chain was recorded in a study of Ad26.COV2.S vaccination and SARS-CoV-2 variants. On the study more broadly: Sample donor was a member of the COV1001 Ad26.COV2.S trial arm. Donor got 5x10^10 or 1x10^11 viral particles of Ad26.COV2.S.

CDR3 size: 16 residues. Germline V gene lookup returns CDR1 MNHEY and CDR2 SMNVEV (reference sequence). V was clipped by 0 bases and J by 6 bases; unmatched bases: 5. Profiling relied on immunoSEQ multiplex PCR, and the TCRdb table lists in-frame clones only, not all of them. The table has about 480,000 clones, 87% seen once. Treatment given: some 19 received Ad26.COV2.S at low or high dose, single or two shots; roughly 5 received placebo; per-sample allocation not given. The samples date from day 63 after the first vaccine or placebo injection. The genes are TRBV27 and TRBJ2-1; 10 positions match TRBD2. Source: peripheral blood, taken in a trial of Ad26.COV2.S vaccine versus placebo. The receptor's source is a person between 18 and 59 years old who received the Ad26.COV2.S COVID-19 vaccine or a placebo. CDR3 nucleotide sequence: TGTGCCAGCAGTTTATCAGCGGGAGGGCAGGGCAATGAGCAGTTCTTC. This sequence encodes CASSLSAGGQGNEQFF.